What follows are 19 T cell receptor beta chains derived from one specimen sequenced in a study of blood T cell repertoires in COVID-19. The method was immunoSEQ multiplex PCR; TCRdb's version includes in-frame clones alone and lacks a portion of them. The sample records some 180,000 clones, approximately 85% being singletons. The sequencing sample was made of peripheral blood. The receptor set was obtained from a woman aged 55-70 years with acute or convalescent COVID-19.

This clone has a single count. The chain uses TRBV12-3 or TRBV12-4 and TRBJ2-3; tentatively, D is TRBD2 (5 bases). The CDR3 covers 13 residues. Trimming removed 10 bases at V and 1 base at J, with 12 bases between. CDR3 protein: CATLVSGTDTQYF. Here the CDR3 DNA reads TGTGCCACCCTCGTTAGCGGCACAGATACGCAGTATTTT.

V usage is TRBV5-6 and J usage is TRBJ2-7, with TRBD1 matching 7 bases. The junction had 7 bases not matched to a gene; V was cut back by 5 bases and J by 11 bases. CDR1 is SGHDT and CDR2 is YYEEEE in the germline V gene. The CDR3 totals 11 residues. CDR3 in DNA: TGTGCCAGCAGTTACGGGACAGCTGAGTACGTC. Amino acid sequence: CASSYGTAEYV.

The chain recombines TRBV6-5 with TRBJ2-7, with 7 bases lining up with TRBD1. CDR3 length: 13 amino acids. CDR1 is MNHEY, CDR2 SVGAGI, per germline. The V gene end was trimmed by 4 bases and the J gene end by 7 bases; junction bases not matched to a gene: 7. The CDR3 reads CASSWGQGEEQYF. CDR3 nucleotide sequence: TGTGCCAGCAGTTGGGGGCAGGGGGAAGAGCAGTACTTC.

V usage is TRBV19 and J usage is TRBJ2-1; D perhaps matches TRBD1 (5 bases). Trimming pared 8 bases from V and 5 bases from J, leaving 16 bases between. This CDR3 spans 14 amino acids. CDR1 and CDR2 (germline): LNHDA, SQIVND (reference sequence). DNA of the CDR3: TGTGCCAGTCGACCTACGGTAGGGGACAATGAGCAGTTCTTC. Translating gives CASRPTVGDNEQFF. Using reference TRBV19 and TRBJ2-1 for the parts outside the CDR3, the full variable domain is DGGITQSPKYLFRKEGQNVTLSCEQNLNHDAMYWYRQDPGQGLRLIYYSQIVNDFQKGDIAEGYSVSREKKESFPLTVTSAQKNPTAFYLCASRPTVGDNEQFFGPGTRLTVL.

J is TRBJ2-5 and V is TRBV7-2, with 9 bases matching TRBD2. The CDR3 runs to 13 residues. Germline V gives CDR1 SGHTA, CDR2 FQGNSA. The V segment lost 3 bases and the J segment 5 bases; nucleotides outside the gene matches: 1. This CDR3 reads CASSFSGSETQYF. Here the CDR3 DNA reads TGTGCCAGCAGCTTTAGCGGGAGTGAGACCCAGTACTTC. The full variable domain, rest sourced from reference TRBV7-2 and TRBJ2-5, is GAGVSQSPSNKVTEKGKDVELRCDPISGHTALYWYRQSLGQGLEFLIYFQGNSAPDKSGLPSDRFSAERTGGSVSTLTIQRTQQEDSAVYLCASSFSGSETQYFGPGTRLLVL.

V is TRBV30 and J is TRBJ1-1, with 7 bases lining up with TRBD1. The CDR3 contains 14 residues. The germline CDR1 and CDR2 sequences are GTSNPN and SVGIG (reference sequence). With V trimmed by 4 bases and J by 4 bases, 9 bases remained unmatched. The CDR3 here is CAWTLGQAVTEAFF. CDR3 bases: TGTGCCTGGACCCTAGGACAGGCAGTCACTGAAGCTTTCTTT. Variable domain in full (rest from reference TRBV30 and TRBJ1-1): SQTIHQWPATLVQPVGSPLSLECTVEGTSNPNLYWYRQAAGRGLQLLFYSVGIGQISSEVPQNLSASRPQDRQFILSSKKLLLSDSGFYLCAWTLGQAVTEAFFGQGTRLTVV.

This clone came up a few times. The J gene is TRBJ1-2, the V gene TRBV11-2; TRBD1 matches at 8 bases. The CDR3 loop spans 14 amino acids. Germline CDR1 and CDR2: SGHAT and FQNNGV. J was trimmed by 6 bases and V by 4 bases; bases with no gene match: 7. The DNA of the CDR3 is TGTGCCAGCAGCTCCCGACAGGGGTTGAATGGCTACACCTTC. Translation: CASSSRQGLNGYTF.

This sequence joins TRBV5-1 and TRBJ2-2, with 8 bases matching TRBD2. Germline V CDR1 and CDR2: SGHRS, YFSETQ. V was clipped by 4 bases and J by 2 bases; unmatched bases: 4. There are 15 residues in the CDR3. CDR3 in amino acids: CASSQSGRNTGELFF. Written as DNA, the CDR3 is TGCGCCAGCAGCCAAAGCGGGAGAAACACCGGGGAGCTGTTTTTT.

This chain joins TRBV19 and TRBJ1-1, with TRBD1 matching 9 bases. Germline CDR1 and CDR2: LNHDA and SQIVND (reference sequence). The CDR3 length is 16 residues. The V gene end was trimmed by 2 bases and the J gene end by 4 bases; junction bases not matched to a gene: 8. CDR3: CASSIYTGQGVTEAFF. CDR3 sequence (DNA): TGTGCCAGTAGTATATACACGGGACAGGGTGTCACTGAAGCTTTCTTT.

The J gene is TRBJ1-5, the V gene TRBV12-3 or TRBV12-4, with D perhaps matching TRBD1 (5 bases). V lost 6 bases and J lost 5, with 11 bases in between. The CDR3 has 13 amino acids. In DNA, the CDR3 is TGTGCCAGCAGAGGGCAGGGTGATCAGCCCCAGCATTTT. This gives the protein CASRGQGDQPQHF.

The chain recombines TRBV6-1 with TRBJ2-1, with 9 bases that match TRBD2. The CDR3 has 16 residues. Germline V gives CDR1 MNHNS, CDR2 SASEGT. V gave up 2 bases and J gave up 9 bases; unmatched junction bases: 11. CDR3 bases: TGTGCCAGCAGTGAATTGGGAAGCGGGAGGCATCGTGAGCAGTTCTTC. Its protein product is CASSELGSGRHREQFF.

The V call is TRBV28, the J call TRBJ1-5, with D uncertain. This CDR3 is built from 13 residues. The germline V gene encodes CDR1 MDHEN and CDR2 SYDVKM. V was pared by 3 bases and J by 6 bases, with 9 bases between. The CDR3 reads CASSLVRGQPQHF. The CDR3 DNA follows: TGTGCCAGCAGTTTGGTCCGGGGTCAGCCCCAGCATTTT.

Here the CDR3 reads CASSRAPTGELFF. The CDR3 DNA follows: TGTGCCAGCAGCCGGGCCCCTACCGGGGAGCTGTTTTTT. V usage is TRBV3-1 (or the pseudogene TRBV3-2) and J usage is TRBJ2-2; D remains unclear. V was trimmed by 4 bases and J by 5 bases, leaving 8 bases between them. The germline CDR1 and CDR2 sequences are LGHDT and YNNKEL (reference sequence). The CDR3 is 13 amino acids.

This clone is a singleton in its sample. The chain's CDR3 is CATSDVREVGSPLHF. The CDR3 region has the DNA TGTGCCACCAGTGATGTTAGGGAGGTCGGTTCACCCCTCCACTTT. The chain employs TRBV24-1 and TRBJ1-6, with D uncertain. V lost 3 bases to trimming and J lost 9 bases, with 14 bases between them. This CDR3 contains 15 residues. Per the germline V gene, CDR1 is KGHDR and CDR2 is SFDVKD.

The chain is built from TRBV24-1 and TRBJ2-3; the D gene is possibly TRBD2 (5 bases). V shed 9 bases and J shed 5 bases, with 14 bases lying between them. Germline V gene lookup returns CDR1 KGHDR and CDR2 SFDVKD. The CDR3 extends over 13 amino acids. The CDR3 loop is CATGVGAGDTQYF. Written as DNA, the CDR3 is TGTGCCACCGGGGTAGGTGCGGGAGATACGCAGTATTTT.

The chain recombines TRBV27 with TRBJ2-2; TRBD2 matches 11 bases. The CDR3 contains 16 residues. The trim removed 5 bases at V and 5 bases at J, leaving 7 bases unmatched. CDR1 and CDR2 (germline): MNHEY, SMNVEV (reference sequence). This CDR3 reads CASSPRRTSGTGELFF. The CDR3, as DNA: TGTGCCAGCAGTCCAAGACGGACTAGCGGGACCGGGGAGCTGTTTTTT.

The chain carries TRBV10-3 and TRBJ1-5, with a possible D match to TRBD1 (5 bases). This CDR3 region has 13 residues. Germline loops: CDR1 ENHRY, CDR2 SYGVKD. Deletions cut 4 bases from V and 3 bases from J, with 7 bases between. CDR3 loop: CAISGGLNQPQHF. CDR3 nucleotides: TGTGCCATCAGTGGGGGCCTCAATCAGCCCCAGCATTTT.

The chain couples TRBV12-3 or TRBV12-4 to TRBJ1-6; D may be TRBD1 (5 bases). The CDR3 has 13 amino acids. V dropped 5 bases and J dropped 10 bases, with 12 bases sitting between them. DNA for the CDR3: TGTGCCAGCAGTCGAGGGGAGGGATCACCCCTCCACTTT. Encoded protein: CASSRGEGSPLHF.

The chain joins TRBV12-5 to TRBJ1-5; D might be TRBD1 (5 bases). Germline CDR1 reads LGHNT; CDR2 reads FRNRAP. CDR3 length: 16 residues. The V end lost 2 bases, the J end lost 2 bases, and 13 bases lay between the germline ends. CDR3: CASGLSGGLGNQPQHF. DNA of the CDR3: TGTGCTAGTGGTTTGTCGGGGGGTTTGGGCAATCAGCCCCAGCATTTT.